This entry lists 13 T cell receptor beta chains sequenced from one sample in a study of response to subunit inactivated influenza vaccine. TCRdb processed the RT-PCR reads anew with MiXCR; each CDR3 protein has one entry. This sample carries roughly 710,000 distinct CDR3 sequences, 14% of them seen once, and the ten largest clones take around 7.6%. This sample comprised PBMCs from blood, obtained about 14 days before vaccination. The receptors stem from a man in his fifties who received an inactivated influenza vaccine.

This clonotype was observed at least ten times. V is TRBV7-2 and J is TRBJ2-3; 8 nucleotides match TRBD1. V shed 5 bases and J 4 bases; nucleotides not matched to a gene: 5. In germline, CDR1 is SGHTA, CDR2 FQGNSA. The CDR3 has 14 residues. CDR3 sequence: CASSLGQGPDTQYF. The CDR3 nucleotides read TGTGCCAGCAGCCTCGGACAGGGCCCAGATACGCAGTATTTT.

V usage is TRBV18 and J usage is TRBJ2-3, with D perhaps assigned TRBD1 or TRBD2 (6 bases each). Germline-derived CDR1 and CDR2 are KGHSH and LQKENI. The CDR3 consists of 14 residues. V lost 1 base and J 6 bases, leaving 11 bases between the germline ends. Here the CDR3 DNA reads TGTGCCAGCTCACCACTCCGGGGGCGTGATACGCAGTATTTT. This sequence encodes CASSPLRGRDTQYF.

The chain recombines TRBV7-2 with TRBJ1-6; TRBD1 is a possible D gene (6 bases). The CDR3 runs 15 residues. The V end lost 0 bases, the J end lost 5 bases, and 8 bases lay between the germline ends. Per germline, CDR1 SGHTA and CDR2 FQGNSA. The CDR3 spells CASSLAGTNNSPLHF. The DNA for the CDR3 is TGTGCCAGCAGCTTAGCCGGGACAAATAATTCACCCCTCCACTTT.

This clonotype was picked up a small number of times. V is TRBV12-3 or TRBV12-4 and J is TRBJ2-3, with 8 positions matching TRBD2. There are 16 residues in the CDR3. V shed 6 bases and J 4 bases; nucleotides not matched to a gene: 12. CDR3: CASSMAGRVIADTQYF. The CDR3 nucleotides read TGTGCCAGCAGCATGGCCGGGAGGGTAATCGCAGATACGCAGTATTTT.

This clonotype showed up many times. V and J are TRBV12-3 or TRBV12-4 and TRBJ1-1, with TRBD1 as a possible D gene (5 bases). Trimming removed 2 bases at V and 8 bases at J, with 12 bases between. This CDR3 has 13 amino acids. CDR3 residues: CASSLLRGWEAFF. The CDR3 DNA sequence: TGTGCCAGCAGTTTATTAAGGGGATGGGAAGCTTTCTTT.

This clonotype was counted a few times. V is TRBV20-1 and J is TRBJ2-5; 8 nucleotides line up with TRBD1. The CDR3 has 15 residues. Trimming at V came to 5 bases and at J to 4 bases, leaving 12 bases not matched to a gene. The germline V gene encodes CDR1 DFQATT and CDR2 SNEGSKA (reference sequence). The CDR3 is CSAPFAGQGGETQYF. The DNA of the CDR3 is TGCAGTGCTCCGTTCGCCGGACAGGGTGGAGAGACCCAGTACTTC.

The chain couples TRBV6-1 to TRBJ1-6, with D tentatively TRBD1 (6 bases). The ends were cut back, 6 bases at V and 9 bases at J, with 15 bases in the middle. The CDR3 covers 14 residues. CDR1 is MNHNS and CDR2 is SASEGT in the germline V gene. The DNA for the CDR3 is TGTGCCAGCAGAAGGGACCTAGGGGGTTCACCCCTCCACTTT. Amino acids: CASRRDLGGSPLHF.

The sample holds a few counts of this clonotype. V is TRBV11-2 and J is TRBJ2-5, with 9 bases lining up with TRBD1. V trimming: 1 base; J trimming: 14 bases; junction bases outside the gene matches: 14. CDR3 length: 15 amino acids. CDR1 is SGHAT and CDR2 is FQNNGV in the germline V gene. Written as DNA, the CDR3 is TGTGCCAGCAGCTTAGTCTACCACCTCGGGACAGGGTTCTACTTC. As protein: CASSLVYHLGTGFYF.

This clonotype was counted only a few times. Here the CDR3 reads CASSQGFGGLAQGTDTQYF. CDR3 nucleotides: TGCGCCAGCAGCCAAGGGTTTGGAGGACTAGCGCAGGGCACAGATACGCAGTATTTT. V gene TRBV4-1 combines with J gene TRBJ2-3; 9 nucleotides match TRBD2. Germline V CDR1 and CDR2: MGHRA, YSYEKL. The CDR3 totals 19 residues. Unmatched junction bases numbered 12, after V lost 1 base and J lost 1 base.

This chain links TRBV29-1 with TRBJ2-1, with D hard to call. V gave up 2 bases and J gave up 6 bases, with 17 bases separating them. This CDR3 has 15 residues. Germline loops: CDR1 SQVTM, CDR2 ANQGSEA. The CDR3 DNA reads TGCAGCGTTGAACGGCGTGATAGGTGGTCCAATGAGCAGTTCTTC. This sequence encodes CSVERRDRWSNEQFF.

There are a few counts of this clonotype. The rearrangement joins TRBV15 to TRBJ2-7, with 12 bases matching TRBD2. This CDR3 has 15 residues. The V segment lost 5 bases and the J segment 0 bases; nucleotides outside the gene matches: 2. CDR1 LNHNV and CDR2 YYDKDF come from the germline V gene (reference sequence). The CDR3 sequence is CATSASGGVSYEQYF. CDR3 DNA sequence: TGTGCCACCAGCGCTAGCGGGGGGGTCTCCTACGAGCAGTACTTC.

This chain links TRBV29-1 with TRBJ2-4; D not resolved. Germline assignment: CDR1 SQVTM and CDR2 ANQGSEA. CDR3 length equals 13 residues. Trimming removed 7 bases from V and 8 bases from J, with 18 bases in between. The CDR3 spells CSASRGTLDIQYF. CDR3 bases: TGCAGCGCCTCGCGAGGCACCCTTGACATTCAGTACTTC.

This clonotype was found many times. This rearrangement joins TRBV6-5 to TRBJ2-2, with D possibly TRBD2 on 6 matching bases. CDR1 MNHEY and CDR2 SVGAGI come from the germline V gene. CDR3 length: 15 residues. V was cut by 4 bases and J by 0 bases, with 9 bases left in between. CDR3 sequence reads: CASSWGLANTGELFF. The DNA for the CDR3 is TGTGCCAGCAGTTGGGGACTCGCGAACACCGGGGAGCTGTTTTTT.